This T cell receptor (beta chain) is from a study of CD8 T cells in ankylosing spondylitis. Each CDR3 protein gets one entry after TCRdb re-called the 5' RACE reads with MiXCR. Among around 130,000 distinct CDR3 sequences listed, about a tenth were seen once. This clonotype was found a few times. CDR1 and CDR2 from the germline V gene are MNHEY and SVGAGI. This CDR3 contains 15 residues. V was pared by 2 bases and J by 6 bases, with 17 bases between. The V call is TRBV6-5, the J call TRBJ2-7; D might be TRBD2 (6 bases). Sample: blood, either unsorted or a sorted T cell fraction (not recorded which). The TCR originated in a male donor with ankylosing spondylitis or in good health (not recorded which). CDR3 in DNA: TGTGCCAGCAGTTACGGGTGGGGCGGGATCGGCGAGCAGTACTTC. Protein: CASSYGWGGIGEQYF.